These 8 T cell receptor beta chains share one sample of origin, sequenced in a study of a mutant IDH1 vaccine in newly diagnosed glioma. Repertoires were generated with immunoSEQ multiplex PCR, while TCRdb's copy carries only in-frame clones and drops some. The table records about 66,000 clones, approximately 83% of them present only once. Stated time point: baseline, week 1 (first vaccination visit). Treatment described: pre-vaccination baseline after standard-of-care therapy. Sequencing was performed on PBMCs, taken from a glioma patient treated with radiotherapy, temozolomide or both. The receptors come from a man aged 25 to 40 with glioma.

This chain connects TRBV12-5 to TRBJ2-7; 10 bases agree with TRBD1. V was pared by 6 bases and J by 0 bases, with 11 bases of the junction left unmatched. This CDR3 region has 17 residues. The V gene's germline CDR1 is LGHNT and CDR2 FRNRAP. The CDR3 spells CASGNSPGQGYSYEQYF. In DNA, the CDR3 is TGTGCTAGTGGCAATTCTCCGGGACAGGGGTACTCCTACGAGCAGTACTTC.

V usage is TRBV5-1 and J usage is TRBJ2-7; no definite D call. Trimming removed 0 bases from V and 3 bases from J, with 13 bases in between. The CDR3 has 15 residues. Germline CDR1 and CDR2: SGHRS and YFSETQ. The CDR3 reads CASSLAPGPHYEQYF. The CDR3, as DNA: TGCGCCAGCAGCTTGGCCCCAGGACCACACTACGAGCAGTACTTC.

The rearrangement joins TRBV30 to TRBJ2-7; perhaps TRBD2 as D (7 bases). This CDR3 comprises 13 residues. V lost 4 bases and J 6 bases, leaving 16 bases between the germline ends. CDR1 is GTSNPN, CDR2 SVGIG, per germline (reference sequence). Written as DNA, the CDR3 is TGTGCCTGGATGAAGTGGGGGGGCGGCGAGCAGTACTTC. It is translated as CAWMKWGGGEQYF.

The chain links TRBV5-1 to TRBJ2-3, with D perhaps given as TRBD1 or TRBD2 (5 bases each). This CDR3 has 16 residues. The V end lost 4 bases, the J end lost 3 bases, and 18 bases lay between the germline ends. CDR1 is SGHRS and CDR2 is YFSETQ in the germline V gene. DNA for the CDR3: TGCGCCAGCAGCAGAGGTCATGAGGGGCTTACAGATACGCAGTATTTT. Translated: CASSRGHEGLTDTQYF.

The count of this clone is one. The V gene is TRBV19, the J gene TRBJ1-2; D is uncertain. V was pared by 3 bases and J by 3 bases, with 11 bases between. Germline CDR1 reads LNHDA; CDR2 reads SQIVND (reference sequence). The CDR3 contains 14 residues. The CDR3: CASSMARPYYGYTF. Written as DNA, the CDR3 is TGTGCCAGTAGTATGGCCAGACCCTACTATGGCTACACCTTC. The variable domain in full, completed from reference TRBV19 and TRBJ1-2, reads DGGITQSPKYLFRKEGQNVTLSCEQNLNHDAMYWYRQDPGQGLRLIYYSQIVNDFQKGDIAEGYSVSREKKESFPLTVTSAQKNPTAFYLCASSMARPYYGYTFGSGTRLTVV.

The CDR3 nucleotides are TGTGCCAGCAGGTTTACGGTTAGGGAAAAACTGTTTTTT. This translates into CASRFTVREKLFF. This chain joins TRBV6-1 and TRBJ1-4; D unresolved. V was cut by 6 bases and J by 8 bases, with 13 bases left in between. CDR1 and CDR2 from the germline V gene are MNHNS and SASEGT. This CDR3 is 13 amino acids long.

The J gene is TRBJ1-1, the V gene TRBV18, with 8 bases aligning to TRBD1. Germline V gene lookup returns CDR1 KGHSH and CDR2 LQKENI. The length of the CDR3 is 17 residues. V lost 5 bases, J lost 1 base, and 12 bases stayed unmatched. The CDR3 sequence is CASSGRQGSSQNTEAFF. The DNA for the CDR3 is TGTGCCAGCTCAGGCCGACAGGGGTCGTCGCAGAACACTGAAGCTTTCTTT.

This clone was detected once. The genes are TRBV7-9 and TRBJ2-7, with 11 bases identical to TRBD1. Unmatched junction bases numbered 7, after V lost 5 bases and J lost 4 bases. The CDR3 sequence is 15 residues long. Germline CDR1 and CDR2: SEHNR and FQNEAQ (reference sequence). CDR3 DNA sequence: TGTGCCAGCAGCCCGGGGACAGGGGGAATGTACGAGCAGTACTTC. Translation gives CASSPGTGGMYEQYF.